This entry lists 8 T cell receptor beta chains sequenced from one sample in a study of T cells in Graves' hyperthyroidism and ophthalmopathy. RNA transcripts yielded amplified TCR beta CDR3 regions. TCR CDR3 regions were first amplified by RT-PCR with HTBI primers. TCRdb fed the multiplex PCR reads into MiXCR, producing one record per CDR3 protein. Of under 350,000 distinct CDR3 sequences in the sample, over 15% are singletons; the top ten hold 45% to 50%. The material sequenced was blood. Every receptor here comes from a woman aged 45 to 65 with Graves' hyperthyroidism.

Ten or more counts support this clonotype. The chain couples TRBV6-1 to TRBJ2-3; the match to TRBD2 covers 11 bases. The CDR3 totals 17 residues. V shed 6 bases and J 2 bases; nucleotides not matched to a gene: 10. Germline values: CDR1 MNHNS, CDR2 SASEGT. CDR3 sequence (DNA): TGTGCCAGCAGGCCCCTAGCGGGGGGTCCGTCCACAGATACGCAGTATTTT. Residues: CASRPLAGGPSTDTQYF.

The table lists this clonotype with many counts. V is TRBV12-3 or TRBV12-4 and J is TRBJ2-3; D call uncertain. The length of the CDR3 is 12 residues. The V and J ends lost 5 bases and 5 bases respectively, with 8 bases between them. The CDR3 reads CASSRLGDTQYF. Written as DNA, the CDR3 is TGTGCCAGCAGTCGTCTGGGAGATACGCAGTATTTT.

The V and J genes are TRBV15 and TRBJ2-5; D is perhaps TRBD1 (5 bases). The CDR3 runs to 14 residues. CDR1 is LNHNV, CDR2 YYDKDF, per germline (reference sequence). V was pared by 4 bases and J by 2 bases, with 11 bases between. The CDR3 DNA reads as TGTGCCACCAGCAACTGGGCAGGGCAAGAGACCCAGTACTTC. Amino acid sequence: CATSNWAGQETQYF.

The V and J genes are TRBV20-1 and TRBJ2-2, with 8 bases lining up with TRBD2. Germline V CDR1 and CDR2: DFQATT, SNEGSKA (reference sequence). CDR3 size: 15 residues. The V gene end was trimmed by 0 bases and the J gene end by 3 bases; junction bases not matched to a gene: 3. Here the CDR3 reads CSARDGTSDTGELFF. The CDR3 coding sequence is TGCAGTGCTAGAGATGGGACTAGTGACACCGGGGAGCTGTTTTTT.

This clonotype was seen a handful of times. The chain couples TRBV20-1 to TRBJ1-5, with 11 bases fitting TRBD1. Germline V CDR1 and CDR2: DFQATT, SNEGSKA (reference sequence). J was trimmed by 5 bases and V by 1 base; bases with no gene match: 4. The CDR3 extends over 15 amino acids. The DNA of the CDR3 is TGCAGTGCTAGAGTAGCGGGACAGGGGGATCAGCCCCAGCATTTT. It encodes CSARVAGQGDQPQHF.

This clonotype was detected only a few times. CDR3 sequence reads: CASSQDSRLNEQFF. CDR3 DNA sequence: TGTGCCAGCAGCCAAGATAGTCGGCTCAATGAGCAGTTCTTC. The chain links TRBV3-1 to TRBJ2-1; D is uncertain. V lost 0 bases to trimming and J lost 6 bases, with 9 bases between them. The CDR3 contains 14 residues. Germline V gene lookup returns CDR1 LGHDT and CDR2 YNNKEL (reference sequence).

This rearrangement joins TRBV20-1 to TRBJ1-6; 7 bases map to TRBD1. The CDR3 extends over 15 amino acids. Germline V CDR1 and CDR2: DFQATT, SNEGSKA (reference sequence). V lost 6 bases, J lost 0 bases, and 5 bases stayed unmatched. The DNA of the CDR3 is TGCAGTGCCTCAGGGGGGGCCTCCTATAATTCACCCCTCCACTTT. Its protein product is CSASGGASYNSPLHF.

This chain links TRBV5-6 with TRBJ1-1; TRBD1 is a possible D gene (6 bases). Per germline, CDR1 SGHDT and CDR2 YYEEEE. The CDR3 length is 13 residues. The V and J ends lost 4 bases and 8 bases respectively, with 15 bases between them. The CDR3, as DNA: TGTGCCAGCAGCCAATCGACAGGCCAAGAAGCTTTCTTT. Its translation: CASSQSTGQEAFF.